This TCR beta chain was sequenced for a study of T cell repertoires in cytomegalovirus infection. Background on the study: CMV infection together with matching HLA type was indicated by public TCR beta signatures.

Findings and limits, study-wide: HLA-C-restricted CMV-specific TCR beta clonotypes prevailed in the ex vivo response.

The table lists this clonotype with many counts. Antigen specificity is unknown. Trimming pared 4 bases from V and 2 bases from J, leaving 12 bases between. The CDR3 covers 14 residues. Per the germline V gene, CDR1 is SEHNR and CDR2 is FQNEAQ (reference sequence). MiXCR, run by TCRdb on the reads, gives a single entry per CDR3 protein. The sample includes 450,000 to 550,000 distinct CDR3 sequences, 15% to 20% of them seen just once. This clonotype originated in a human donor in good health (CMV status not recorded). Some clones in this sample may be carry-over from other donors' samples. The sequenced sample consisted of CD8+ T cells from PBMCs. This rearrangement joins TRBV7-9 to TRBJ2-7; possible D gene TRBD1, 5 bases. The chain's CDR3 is CASSYRGSPYEQYF. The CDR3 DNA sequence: TGTGCCAGCAGCTATAGGGGCTCCCCCTACGAGCAGTACTTC.